These 28 T cell receptor beta chains originate from one sample sequenced in a study of shared clonotypes between healthy human individuals. Generated by immunoSEQ multiplex PCR, the TCRdb table keeps only in-frame clones and is missing some. The top ten hold 12% of the sample, which has approximately 440,000 clones, 77% seen once. The source material was PBMCs. These receptors came from a middle-aged woman in good health. Some clones in this sample may be carry-over from other donors' samples.

The V call is TRBV29-1, the J call TRBJ2-2; 7 bases agree with TRBD2. There are 14 residues in the CDR3. From germline, CDR1 is SQVTM and CDR2 ANQGSEA. V lost 4 bases to trimming and J lost 5 bases; unmatched junction nucleotides: 7. The CDR3 spells CSVARQGGTGELFF. The CDR3 nucleotides read TGCAGCGTTGCCCGGCAGGGAGGGACCGGGGAGCTGTTTTTT.

This chain uses TRBV4-2 with TRBJ2-7; 9 positions match TRBD1. The CDR3 runs 15 residues. Germline assignment: CDR1 LGHNA and CDR2 YNFKEQ. V lost 6 bases to trimming and J lost 2 bases; unmatched junction nucleotides: 8. In nucleotides, the CDR3 is TGTGCCAGCAGACCAGGGGGGGACAGGGCCTACGAGCAGTACTTC. It encodes CASRPGGDRAYEQYF.

The V and J genes are TRBV7-9 and TRBJ1-1; D gene ambiguous. Per the germline V gene, CDR1 is SEHNR and CDR2 is FQNEAQ (reference sequence). The CDR3 runs 15 residues. V was pared by 1 base and J by 0 bases, with 9 bases between. CDR3 protein: CASSLGTNLNTEAFF. CDR3 coding DNA: TGTGCCAGCAGCTTAGGTACCAACCTGAACACTGAAGCTTTCTTT.

In regard to this clone: This may be a read error: a much more frequent sequence differs by one nucleotide. The rearrangement joins TRBV5-1 to TRBJ2-7; D unclear. In germline, CDR1 is SGHRS, CDR2 YFSETQ. The CDR3 has 15 residues. The CDR3 nucleotides read TGCGCCAGCAGCTTGGAAGGATCCAGAGCCTACGAGCGGTACTTC. This gives the protein CASSLEGSRAYERYF.

The V gene is TRBV28, the J gene TRBJ2-1; the D is unclear. V lost 5 bases and J lost 0, with 8 bases in between. Germline CDR1 MDHEN, CDR2 SYDVKM. This CDR3 is 14 amino acids long. The CDR3 loop is CASSDLSSYNEQFF. The CDR3, as DNA: TGTGCCAGCAGTGACTTGAGCTCCTACAATGAGCAGTTCTTC.

This clone was seen at least ten times. The rearrangement joins TRBV4-2 to TRBJ1-1, with D hard to call. This CDR3 is 14 amino acids long. In germline, CDR1 is LGHNA, CDR2 YNFKEQ. V lost 0 bases and J 2 bases, leaving 7 bases between the germline ends. Here the CDR3 reads CASSQEPGNTEAFF. CDR3 in DNA: TGTGCCAGCAGCCAAGAGCCGGGTAACACTGAAGCTTTCTTT.

Regarding this clone: This is likely an artifact of a read error, given a far larger clone one base away. The V and J genes are TRBV5-1 and TRBJ2-7; D assignment may be TRBD1 or TRBD2 (5 bases each). The CDR3 covers 14 residues. Germline CDR1 and CDR2: SGHRS and YFSETQ. CDR3 loop: CASGLGVGQDEQYF. The CDR3 coding sequence is TGCGCCAGCGGCTTGGGGGTTGGACAAGACGAGCAGTACTTC.

To note about this clone: At the DNA level, this CDR3 is encoded by other sequences in the same sample as well. The chain carries TRBV20-1 and TRBJ2-7; D is uncertain. CDR3 length equals 11 residues. V lost 0 bases and J lost 3, with 3 bases in between. Per the germline V gene, CDR1 is DFQATT and CDR2 is SNEGSKA (reference sequence). In DNA, the CDR3 is TGCAGTGCTAGAGAAAGCTACGAGCAGTACTTC. Translating it yields CSARESYEQYF.

The chain carries TRBV11-1 and TRBJ2-3, with D perhaps TRBD2 (5 bases). Germline CDR1 and CDR2: SGHAT and FQDESV (reference sequence). Deletions cut 7 bases from V and 3 bases from J, with 14 bases between. The CDR3 runs 14 residues. The CDR3 sequence: CASNERGLTDTQYF. CDR3 sequence (DNA): TGTGCCAGCAATGAGCGCGGGCTTACAGATACGCAGTATTTT.

The rearrangement joins TRBV19 to TRBJ2-6; D is possibly TRBD1 (5 bases). V gave up 3 bases and J gave up 1 base, with 16 bases separating them. Germline V gene lookup returns CDR1 LNHDA and CDR2 SQIVND (reference sequence). The CDR3 sequence is 18 residues long. The DNA for the CDR3 is TGTGCCAGTAGTATGCAGGCAGGGTTCCCTTCTGGGGCCAACGTCCTGACTTTC. This gives the protein CASSMQAGFPSGANVLTF.

This rearrangement joins TRBV4-1 to TRBJ1-4; D unclear. Germline V lookup: CDR1 MGHRA, CDR2 YSYEKL. CDR3 length equals 17 residues. Trimming left V 0 bases short and J 5 bases short, with 16 bases between. CDR3 DNA sequence: TGCGCCAGCAGCCAAGATCTAGGCCCCAGGTGGAATGAAAAACTGTTTTTT. This sequence encodes CASSQDLGPRWNEKLFF.

The chain is built from TRBV28 and TRBJ2-7, with 10 bases identical to TRBD1. The CDR3 runs to 16 residues. The V gene's germline CDR1 is MDHEN and CDR2 SYDVKM. Trimming cost V 3 bases and J 1 base; bases outside gene matches: 6. The chain's CDR3 is CASSFEGQGRSYEQYF. CDR3 coding DNA: TGTGCCAGCAGTTTCGAGGGACAGGGGAGGTCCTACGAGCAGTACTTC.

This clone has only one observation. V gene TRBV28 combines with J gene TRBJ1-2, with a weak D call TRBD1 (6 bases). The CDR3 is 12 residues long. V was trimmed by 7 bases and J by 4 bases, leaving 10 bases between them. Germline loops: CDR1 MDHEN, CDR2 SYDVKM. This chain's CDR3 is CASKQGRYGYTF. CDR3 DNA sequence: TGTGCCAGCAAACAGGGTCGCTATGGCTACACCTTC.

The genes are TRBV18 and TRBJ2-7; 12 nucleotides match TRBD1. Germline loops: CDR1 KGHSH, CDR2 LQKENI. The CDR3 is made up of 15 amino acids. With 5 bases clipped from V and 6 bases from J, the junction kept 8 bases outside the gene matches. The CDR3 DNA is TGTGCCAGCTCAGCTCCGGGACAGGGGGCGGTCGAGCAGTACTTC. This encodes CASSAPGQGAVEQYF.

This clone was detected only once. Here the CDR3 reads CASSLAGTHILGYGYTF. DNA of the CDR3: TGTGCCAGCAGCTTAGCCGGGACACACATCCTCGGCTATGGCTACACCTTC. The rearrangement uses TRBV11-2 and TRBJ1-2; D is perhaps TRBD1 (6 bases). Germline CDR1 is SGHAT and CDR2 is FQNNGV. The CDR3 length is 17 residues. With 1 base removed from V and 4 bases from J, the gap between germline ends came to 19 bases.

The chain joins TRBV28 to TRBJ1-1; D perhaps matches TRBD1 (5 bases). Looked up from germline, CDR1 is MDHEN and CDR2 is SYDVKM. The CDR3 spans 14 residues. Trimming pared 2 bases from V and 1 base from J, leaving 8 bases between. The CDR3 region has the DNA TGTGCCAGCAGTTTAGGGGGGACGAACACTGAAGCTTTCTTT. Residues: CASSLGGTNTEAFF.

Concerning this clone: Given a far larger clone just one base away, this is likely a sequencing read error. The identical CDR3 is also encoded by other nucleotide sequences in the sample. This rearrangement joins TRBV18 to TRBJ2-5; D is uncertain. CDR1 and CDR2 from the germline V gene are KGHSH and LQKENI. The CDR3 contains 16 residues. The V end was cut by 0 bases, the J end by 4 bases, with 15 bases between. CDR3 sequence reads: CASSPPVSVGSETQYF. As DNA, the CDR3 is TGTGCCAGCTCACCACCGGTCTCGGTGGGATCAGAGACCCAGTACTTC.

The chain is built from TRBV9 and TRBJ1-1; D not resolved. Per the germline V gene, CDR1 is SGDLS and CDR2 is YYNGEE. CDR3 length: 14 amino acids. The V end lost 4 bases, the J end lost 1 base, and 11 bases lay between the germline ends. In nucleotides, the CDR3 is TGTGCCAGCAGCCGAGGACGGGCGAACACTGAAGCTTTCTTT. This gives the protein CASSRGRANTEAFF.

The CDR3 DNA reads TGCGCCAAAAAAAGGCAGAAAAGCTACGAGCAGTACTTC. Protein product: CAKKRQKSYEQYF. The V and J genes are TRBV5-1 and TRBJ2-7, with D hard to call. The germline V and J ends were trimmed by 9 bases and 3 bases, with 16 bases remaining between them. CDR1 and CDR2 (germline): SGHRS, YFSETQ. The CDR3 consists of 13 residues.

J is TRBJ2-4 and V is TRBV14; D is perhaps TRBD1 (5 bases). Germline V gene sequence: CDR1 SGHDN, CDR2 FVKESK. The CDR3 has 15 amino acids. V shed 3 bases and J shed 4 bases, with 13 bases lying between them. The CDR3, as DNA: TGTGCCAGCAGCCATGGGGCCTTGGTAAAAAACATTCAGTACTTC. This codes for CASSHGALVKNIQYF.

The chain uses TRBV7-2 and TRBJ2-7; possible D gene TRBD1, 6 bases. The germline V and J ends were trimmed by 4 bases and 1 base, with 11 bases remaining between them. The length of the CDR3 is 14 residues. Per the germline V gene, CDR1 is SGHTA and CDR2 is FQGNSA. CDR3 bases: TGTGCCAGCAGCTCCAACAGGGTGTCCTACGAGCAGTACTTC. It codes for CASSSNRVSYEQYF.

This clone was seen just once. The chain combines TRBV27 with TRBJ1-5; D is perhaps TRBD1 (6 bases). Trimming shortened V by 6 bases and J by 3 bases, and 12 bases separated the two germline ends. This CDR3 is 14 amino acids long. Per germline, CDR1 MNHEY and CDR2 SMNVEV (reference sequence). The CDR3 loop reads CASRLTGVNQPQHF. Written as DNA, the CDR3 is TGTGCCAGCAGGCTGACAGGAGTCAATCAGCCCCAGCATTTT.

This clone was detected many times. The identical CDR3 is also encoded by other nucleotide sequences in the sample. The rearrangement uses TRBV6-5 and TRBJ2-7; D might be TRBD2 (5 bases). CDR1 and CDR2 from the germline V gene are MNHEY and SVGAGI. CDR3 length: 14 residues. Deletions cut 5 bases from V and 0 bases from J, with 11 bases between. CDR3 in amino acids: CASSAAGNSYEQYF. CDR3 sequence (DNA): TGTGCCAGCAGTGCGGCCGGGAACTCCTACGAGCAGTACTTC.

V usage is TRBV2 and J usage is TRBJ2-5; 13 bases align to TRBD2. Germline V gene lookup returns CDR1 SNHLY and CDR2 FYNNEI. This CDR3 region has 15 residues. Trimming removed 8 bases from V and 1 base from J; junction bases left unmatched: 4. The DNA for the CDR3 is TGTGCCAGCGGGGGACTAGCGGGACCCCAAGAGACCCAGTACTTC. Translation gives CASGGLAGPQETQYF.

On this clone: In the same sample, other DNA sequences code for this CDR3. V and J are TRBV5-1 and TRBJ2-2; 8 nucleotides match TRBD1. Germline values: CDR1 SGHRS, CDR2 YFSETQ. V lost 4 bases and J lost 2; bases outside the gene matches: 4. The CDR3 consists of 15 residues. This chain's CDR3 is CASSTGTGNTGELFF. Written as DNA, the CDR3 is TGCGCCAGCAGCACCGGGACAGGTAACACCGGGGAGCTGTTTTTT.

V and J are TRBV12-5 and TRBJ2-2; unclear D gene. Germline values: CDR1 LGHNT, CDR2 FRNRAP. CDR3 length: 15 amino acids. Trimming cost V 3 bases and J 4 bases, with 12 bases left between them. DNA of the CDR3: TGTGCTAGTGGTTTTCTTACGGACCGCACCGGGGAGCTGTTTTTT. This codes for CASGFLTDRTGELFF. The full variable domain, rest sourced from reference TRBV12-5 and TRBJ2-2, is DARVTQTPRHKVTEMGQEVTMRCQPILGHNTVFWYRQTMMQGLELLAYFRNRAPLDDSGMPKDRFSAEMPDATLATLKIQPSEPRDSAVYFCASGFLTDRTGELFFGEGSRLTVL.

The chain couples TRBV19 to TRBJ1-4, with D possibly TRBD1 on 5 matching bases. V shed 8 bases and J shed 2 bases, with 15 bases lying between them. CDR3 length: 15 amino acids. Germline loops: CDR1 LNHDA, CDR2 SQIVND (reference sequence). For the CDR3, the DNA is TGTGCCAGTTCTAACAGGATCGCGACTAATGAAAAACTGTTTTTT. Protein: CASSNRIATNEKLFF.

There are many counts of this clone. J is TRBJ2-1 and V is TRBV7-2, with TRBD1 matching over 9 bases. Germline CDR1 is SGHTA and CDR2 is FQGNSA. The CDR3 has 16 amino acids. V shed 5 bases, J shed 7 bases, and the junction held 12 bases outside the gene matches. CDR3 bases: TGTGCCAGCAGCCGAGAACCGGGACAGGGAGGAAATGAGCAGTTCTTC. Amino acids: CASSREPGQGGNEQFF.